This T cell receptor (beta chain) was sequenced for a study of T-cell memory formation after mild COVID-19. Whole-study results and caveats: Whether second-wave clones peaking at day 37 were SARS-CoV-2 specific went unconfirmed.

TCRdb fed the 5' RACE reads into MiXCR, producing one record per CDR3 protein. The sample consists of about 50,000 distinct CDR3 sequences, approximately 9.1% of them appearing once. Notes on this clonotype: Its antigen remains unknown.

Sequencing was carried out using PBMCs or a T cell subset sorted from them (not recorded which). The receptor comes from an adult woman who had mild COVID-19 (a few samples of this study predate the infection). Cell type and time point are not known.

In nucleotides, the CDR3 is TGTGCCAGCAGTACAGGGGGCGGGGTAGGCACTGAAGCTTTCTTT. Protein sequence: CASSTGGGVGTEAFF. The genes are TRBV12-3 or TRBV12-4 and TRBJ1-1; 9 bases line up with TRBD1. With 5 bases clipped from V and 4 bases from J, the junction kept 8 bases outside the gene matches. The CDR3 covers 15 residues.